This T cell receptor beta chain was sequenced for a study of cytotoxic CD8 clonotypes in ibrutinib-treated CLL. Whole-study context: The cohort had 11 relapsed/refractory and some 14 treatment-naive patients, around 18 IGHV unmutated.

The CDR3 contains 16 residues. Germline CDR1 reads SGHDT; CDR2 reads YYEEEE. After removal of 4 bases from V and 1 base from J, the junction contained 6 bases not matched to a gene. Profiling relied on immunoSEQ multiplex PCR, and the TCRdb table lists in-frame clones only, not all of them. Of fewer than 300,000 clones listed, approximately 76% are singletons. Study findings and constraints: Investigators sampled sustained-remission and progressing patients at differing times.

Details on this clone: Its antigen is still unknown.

This clonotype originated in a human donor with chronic lymphocytic leukemia. Source: PBMCs, taken at disease progression, from a patient treated with ibrutinib. This chain uses TRBV5-6 with TRBJ2-3, with 10 bases lining up with TRBD1. The CDR3 loop is CASSPDGTGGTDTQYF. As DNA, the CDR3 is TGTGCCAGCAGCCCGGATGGGACAGGGGGCACAGATACGCAGTATTTT.